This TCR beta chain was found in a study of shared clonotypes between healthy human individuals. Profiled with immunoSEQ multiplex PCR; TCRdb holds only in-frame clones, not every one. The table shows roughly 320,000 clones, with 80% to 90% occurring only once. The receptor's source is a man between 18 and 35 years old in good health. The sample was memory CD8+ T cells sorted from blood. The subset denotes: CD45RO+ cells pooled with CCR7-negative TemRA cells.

The DNA for the CDR3 is TGTGCCAGCATCGGGCAGGGCAACACCGGGGAGCTGTTTTTT. It specifies CASIGQGNTGELFF. The chain combines TRBV6-5 with TRBJ2-2, with a tentative D call TRBD1 (5 bases). V lost 7 bases and J 2 bases, leaving 11 bases between the germline ends. Per the germline V gene, CDR1 is MNHEY and CDR2 is SVGAGI. The CDR3 consists of 14 residues.